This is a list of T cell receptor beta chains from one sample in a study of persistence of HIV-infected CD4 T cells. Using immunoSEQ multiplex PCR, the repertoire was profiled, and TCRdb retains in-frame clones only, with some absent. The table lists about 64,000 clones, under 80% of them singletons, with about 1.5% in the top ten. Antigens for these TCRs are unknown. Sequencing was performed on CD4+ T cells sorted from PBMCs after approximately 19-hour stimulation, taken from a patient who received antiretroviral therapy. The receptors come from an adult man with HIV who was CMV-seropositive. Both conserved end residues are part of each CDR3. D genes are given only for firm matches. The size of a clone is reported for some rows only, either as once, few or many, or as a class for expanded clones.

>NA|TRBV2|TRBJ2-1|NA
CASSEEGGLVSEQFF
TGTGCCAGCAGTGAAGAGGGTGGGCTAGTCAGTGAGCAGTTCTTC
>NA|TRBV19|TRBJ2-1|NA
CASSSSWESSYNEQFF
TGTGCCAGTAGTAGCTCTTGGGAGAGCTCCTACAATGAGCAGTTCTTC
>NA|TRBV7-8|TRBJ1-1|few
CASSLGDTEEAFF
TGTGCCAGCAGCTTAGGGGATACAGAAGAAGCTTTCTTT
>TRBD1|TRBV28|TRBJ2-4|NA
CASSSGQGYIQYF
TGTGCCAGCAGTTCGGGACAGGGTTACATTCAGTACTTC
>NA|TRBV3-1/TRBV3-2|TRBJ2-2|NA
CASSQGLTTGELFF
TGTGCCAGCAGCCAAGGGTTAACCACCGGGGAGCTGTTTTTT
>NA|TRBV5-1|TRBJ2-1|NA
CASSPDEGENEQFF
TGCGCCAGCAGCCCAGATGAGGGGGAAAATGAGCAGTTCTTC
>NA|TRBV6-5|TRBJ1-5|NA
CASITGSSNQPQHF
TGTGCCAGCATTACAGGGTCGAGCAATCAGCCCCAGCATTTT
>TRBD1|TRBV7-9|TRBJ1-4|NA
CASSQTGTANEKLFF
TGTGCCAGCAGCCAGACCGGGACAGCAAATGAAAAACTGTTTTTT
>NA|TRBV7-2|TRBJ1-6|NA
CASRSSGLGGNNSPLHF
TGTGCCAGCAGATCCTCGGGTCTGGGGGGCAATAATTCACCCCTCCACTTT
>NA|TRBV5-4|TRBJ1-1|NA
CASTQDEANTEAFF
TGTGCCAGCACCCAGGACGAGGCGAACACTGAAGCTTTCTTT
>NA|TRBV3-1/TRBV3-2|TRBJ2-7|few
CASSQRTAYEQYF
TGTGCCAGCAGCCAGCGCACGGCCTACGAGCAGTACTTC
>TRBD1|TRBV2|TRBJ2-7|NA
CASSRDRGNEQYF
TGTGCCAGCAGCCGGGACAGGGGCAACGAGCAGTACTTC
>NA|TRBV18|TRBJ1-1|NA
CASSPQGSLNTEAFF
TGTGCCAGCTCACCACAGGGGTCACTTAACACTGAAGCTTTCTTT
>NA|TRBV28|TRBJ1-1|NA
CASRGGADTEAFF
TGTGCCAGCAGGGGGGGGGCGGACACTGAAGCTTTCTTT
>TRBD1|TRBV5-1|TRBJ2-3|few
CASSPRQGAGDTQYF
TGCGCCAGCAGCCCCCGACAGGGGGCGGGAGATACGCAGTATTTT
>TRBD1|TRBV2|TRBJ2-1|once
CASSSDRGHRNEQFF
TGTGCCAGCAGTTCGGACAGGGGGCACAGAAATGAGCAGTTCTTC
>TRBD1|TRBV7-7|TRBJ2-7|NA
CASSQGQGAHEQYF
TGTGCCAGCAGCCAGGGACAGGGGGCCCACGAGCAGTACTTC
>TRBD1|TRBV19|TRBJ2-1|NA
CASSIPGQGNEQFF
TGTGCCAGTAGTATACCTGGACAGGGCAATGAGCAGTTCTTC
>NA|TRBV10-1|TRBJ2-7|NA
CASSESTGLREQYF
TGCGCCAGCAGTGAGTCGACGGGCTTACGAGAGCAGTACTTC
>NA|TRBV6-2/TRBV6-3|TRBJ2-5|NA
CASSYRAETQYF
TGTGCCAGCAGTTACCGCGCGGAGACCCAGTACTTC
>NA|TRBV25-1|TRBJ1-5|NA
CASSTGGWNQPQHF
TGTGCCAGCAGTACCGGGGGCTGGAATCAGCCCCAGCATTTT
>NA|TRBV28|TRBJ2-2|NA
CASLNRVGTGELFF
TGTGCCAGTTTGAATAGGGTAGGCACCGGGGAGCTGTTTTTT
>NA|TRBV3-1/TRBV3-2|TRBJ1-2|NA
CASSQGGGRARGYTF
TGTGCCAGCAGCCAAGGAGGAGGAAGGGCGAGGGGCTACACCTTC
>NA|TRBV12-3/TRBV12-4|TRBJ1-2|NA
CASSPGPYGYTF
TGTGCCAGCAGTCCGGGACCCTATGGCTACACCTTC
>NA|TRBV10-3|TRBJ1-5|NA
CAISNMGASNQPQHF
TGTGCCATCAGTAACATGGGGGCTAGCAATCAGCCCCAGCATTTT
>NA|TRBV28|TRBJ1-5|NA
CASKEQAGGRPQHF
TGTGCCAGCAAGGAACAGGCAGGCGGCCGGCCCCAGCATTTT
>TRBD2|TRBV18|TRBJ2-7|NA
CASSPQDLAGEQYF
TGTGCCAGCTCACCTCAAGACTTAGCGGGCGAGCAGTACTTC
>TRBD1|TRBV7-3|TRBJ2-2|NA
CASSLAGQGNTGELFF
TGTGCCAGCAGTCTAGCTGGACAGGGGAACACCGGGGAGCTGTTTTTT
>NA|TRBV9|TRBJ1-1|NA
CASSQGFLRTEAFF
TGTGCCAGCAGCCAAGGGTTCCTTAGGACTGAAGCTTTCTTT